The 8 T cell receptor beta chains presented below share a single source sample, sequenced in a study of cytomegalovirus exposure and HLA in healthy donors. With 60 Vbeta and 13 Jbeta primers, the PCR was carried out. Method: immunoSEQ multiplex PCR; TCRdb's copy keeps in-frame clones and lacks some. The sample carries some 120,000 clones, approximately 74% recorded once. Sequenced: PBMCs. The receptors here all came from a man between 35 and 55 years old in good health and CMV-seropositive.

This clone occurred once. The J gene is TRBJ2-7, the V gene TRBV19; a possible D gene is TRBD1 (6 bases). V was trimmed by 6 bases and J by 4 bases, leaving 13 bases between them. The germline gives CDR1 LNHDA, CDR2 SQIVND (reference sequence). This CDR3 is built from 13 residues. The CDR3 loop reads CASSLERGYEQYF. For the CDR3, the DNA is TGTGCCAGTAGCCTAGAGAGGGGGTACGAGCAGTACTTC.

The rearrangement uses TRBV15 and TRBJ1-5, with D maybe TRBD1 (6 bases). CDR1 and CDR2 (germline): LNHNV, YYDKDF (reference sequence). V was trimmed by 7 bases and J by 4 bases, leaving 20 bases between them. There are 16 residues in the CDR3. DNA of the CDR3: TGTGCCACCAACCAGGGGCACGGGGTGCGTAATCAGCCCCAGCATTTT. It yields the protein CATNQGHGVRNQPQHF.

The CDR3 region has the DNA TGCGCCAGCAGCCCGGGACTAGCGGCCCTCGAGCAGTACTTC. Translated, it gives CASSPGLAALEQYF. The genes are TRBV5-1 and TRBJ2-7, with 11 bases matching TRBD2. With V trimmed by 4 bases and J by 6 bases, 6 bases remained unmatched. This CDR3 has 14 residues. The V gene's germline CDR1 is SGHRS and CDR2 YFSETQ.

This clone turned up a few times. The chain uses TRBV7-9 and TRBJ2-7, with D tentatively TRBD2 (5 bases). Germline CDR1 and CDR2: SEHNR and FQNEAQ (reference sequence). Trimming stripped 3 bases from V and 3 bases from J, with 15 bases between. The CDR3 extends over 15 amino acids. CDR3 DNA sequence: TGTGCCAGCAGCTTCCCCGGCTCGGGGAGCTACGAGCAGTACTTC. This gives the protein CASSFPGSGSYEQYF.

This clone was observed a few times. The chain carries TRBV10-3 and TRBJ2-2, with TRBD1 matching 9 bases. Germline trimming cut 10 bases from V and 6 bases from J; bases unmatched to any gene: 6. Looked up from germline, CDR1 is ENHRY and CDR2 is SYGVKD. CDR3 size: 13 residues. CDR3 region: CATGQGLAGELFF. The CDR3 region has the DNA TGTGCCACGGGACAGGGTCTGGCCGGGGAGCTGTTTTTT.

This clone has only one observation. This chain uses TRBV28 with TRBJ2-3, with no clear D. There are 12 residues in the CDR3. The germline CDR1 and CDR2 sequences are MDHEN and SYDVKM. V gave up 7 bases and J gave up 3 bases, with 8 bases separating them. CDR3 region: CASTLGTDTQYF. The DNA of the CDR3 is TGTGCCAGCACCCTCGGGACAGATACGCAGTATTTT.

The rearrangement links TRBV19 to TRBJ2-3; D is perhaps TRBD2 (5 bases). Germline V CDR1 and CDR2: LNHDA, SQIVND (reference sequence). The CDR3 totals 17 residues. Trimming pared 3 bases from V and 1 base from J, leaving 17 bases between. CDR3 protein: CASSMKGAGWGTDTQYF. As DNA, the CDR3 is TGTGCCAGTAGTATGAAGGGAGCTGGCTGGGGCACAGATACGCAGTATTTT.

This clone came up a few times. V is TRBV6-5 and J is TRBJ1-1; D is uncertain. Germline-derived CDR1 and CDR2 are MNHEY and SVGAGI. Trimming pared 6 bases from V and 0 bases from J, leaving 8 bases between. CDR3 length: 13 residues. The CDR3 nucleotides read TGTGCCAGCAGCCCCCAAATGAACACTGAAGCTTTCTTT. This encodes CASSPQMNTEAFF.